The source of this T cell receptor beta chain is a study of cytomegalovirus exposure and HLA in healthy donors. Across the whole study: An early release of data contained 75 million to 90 million unique TCRs, which came from HLA-typed donors.

Nominally healthy donors were sampled, though unrecorded immune exposures were likely. Germline CDR1 reads SGHAT; CDR2 reads FQNNGV. Between the trimmed V and J ends, which lost 5 bases and 0 bases, there was a span of 20 bases. The CDR3 has 18 amino acids. Study outcomes and limitations: Several of the most significant clusters appeared linked to common viral pathogens, based on a later analysis.

In regard to this clone: Its antigen is not known.

The PCR made use of 60 Vbeta and 13 Jbeta primers. Libraries were prepared by immunoSEQ multiplex PCR; TCRdb keeps only in-frame clonotypes and omits some of them. The data hold 100,000 or so clones, with around 75% observed a single time. The specimen was PBMCs. The receptor was isolated from a male donor in good health and CMV-seropositive. This sequence joins TRBV11-2 and TRBJ1-3; D perhaps matches TRBD1 (6 bases). The CDR3 bases are TGTGCCAGCAGCAAAGTAGGGGGGGCCTGGGGCTCTGGAAACACCATATATTTT. Amino acids: CASSKVGGAWGSGNTIYF.